Each of the 32 T cell receptor beta chains below was sequenced from the same sample in a study of patients and donors after allogeneic stem cell transplantation. TCRdb analysed the RT-PCR reads with MiXCR anew, one entry per CDR3 protein. The sample includes a few hundred thousand distinct CDR3 sequences, 35% to 45% of them seen just once. The sample consisted of blood, either unsorted or a sorted T cell fraction (not recorded which). All receptors derive from a human donor who was either an allogeneic HSCT recipient or a stem cell or donor lymphocyte infusion donor (not recorded which). It is not recorded whose cells these are; they may come from a transplant donor.

This clonotype was counted between two and nine times. The chain combines TRBV12-3 or TRBV12-4 with TRBJ1-5, with no clear D. Trimming pared 2 bases from V and 0 bases from J, leaving 14 bases between. This CDR3 comprises 17 residues. This CDR3 reads CASSLPWGSNSNQPQHF. DNA of the CDR3: TGTGCCAGCAGTTTACCGTGGGGATCCAATAGCAATCAGCCCCAGCATTTT.

The chain links TRBV29-1 to TRBJ2-3, with a tentative D call TRBD2 (6 bases). With 6 bases removed from V and 0 bases from J, the gap between germline ends came to 16 bases. The CDR3 has 15 residues. Germline-derived CDR1 and CDR2 are SQVTM and ANQGSEA. CDR3 in DNA: TGCAGCGTCGAGGGACTCGGGGCTAGCACAGATACGCAGTATTTT. Residues: CSVEGLGASTDTQYF.

The J gene is TRBJ1-3, the V gene TRBV10-3, with D hard to call. Trimming took off 2 bases at V and 0 bases at J, with 11 bases between the two ends. Germline values: CDR1 ENHRY, CDR2 SYGVKD. CDR3 length equals 16 residues. The CDR3 protein is CAISEAQGLSGNTIYF. As DNA, the CDR3 is TGTGCCATCAGTGAGGCACAAGGACTCTCTGGAAACACCATATATTTT.

Remarks on this clonotype: A junction end diverges from the germline sequence, so it may reflect a read error. The rearrangement uses TRBV29-1 and TRBJ2-7; TRBD1 agrees at 10 bases. The CDR3 length is 13 residues. Germline loops: CDR1 SQVTM, CDR2 ANQGSEA. The CDR3 loop reads CSVSTGGSHEQYF. In DNA form, the CDR3 reads TGCAGCGTTTCGACAGGGGGCTCCCACGAGCAGTACTTC.

A few counts support this clonotype. The J gene is TRBJ2-7, the V gene TRBV5-8; D possibly matches TRBD1 or TRBD2 (5 bases each). Germline V gene data show CDR1 as SGHTS and CDR2 as YDEGEE. The CDR3 loop spans 12 amino acids. The V gene lost 4 bases and the J gene lost 6 bases, with 11 bases spanning the gap. The CDR3 bases are TGTGCCAGCAGCCCAGACAGCGGCGAGCAGTACTTC. Translation: CASSPDSGEQYF.

V gene TRBV7-2 combines with J gene TRBJ1-2; possibly TRBD1 for D (6 bases). The CDR3 contains 12 residues. Germline CDR1 SGHTA, CDR2 FQGNSA. Deletions cut 5 bases from V and 8 bases from J, with 12 bases between. CDR3 DNA sequence: TGTGCCAGCAGCAAACCACAGGGAGGCTACACCTTC. Protein product: CASSKPQGGYTF.

The V and J genes are TRBV5-1 and TRBJ1-1; D is unresolved. Germline-derived CDR1 and CDR2 are SGHRS and YFSETQ. The CDR3 has 14 amino acids. V lost 0 bases and J lost 5, with 11 bases in between. Here the CDR3 reads CASSLGRMGTEAFF. As DNA, the CDR3 is TGCGCCAGCAGCTTGGGGCGGATGGGTACTGAAGCTTTCTTT.

This clonotype was found a few times. The chain is built from TRBV4-1 and TRBJ1-4; 10 bases fit TRBD1. V lost 0 bases, J lost 10 bases, and 5 bases stayed unmatched. This CDR3 comprises 15 residues. In germline, CDR1 is MGHRA, CDR2 YSYEKL. CDR3 sequence (DNA): TGCGCCAGCAGCCAAGATTCGACAGGGGGCCGAAAACTGTTTTTT. Translation: CASSQDSTGGRKLFF.

Points on this clonotype: A junction end diverges from the germline sequence, so it may reflect a read error. This chain links TRBV30 with TRBJ1-2; 7 nucleotides line up with TRBD1. This CDR3 comprises 11 residues. The V gene's germline CDR1 is GTSNPN and CDR2 SVGIG (reference sequence). CDR3 nucleotide sequence: TGTGCCTGGAGTACGGACAGGAAAATGGACTTC. The encoded protein is CAWSTDRKMDF.

The rearrangement uses TRBV5-1 and TRBJ1-2; D is ambiguous. The CDR3 consists of 18 residues. Trimming took 4 bases from V and 1 from J, leaving 23 bases between them. Per germline, CDR1 SGHRS and CDR2 YFSETQ. CDR3 protein: CASSGEGRPHPYNYGYTF. CDR3 nucleotide sequence: TGCGCCAGCAGCGGTGAAGGGAGGCCGCACCCTTATAACTATGGCTACACCTTC.

This clonotype came up once. The rearrangement links TRBV28 to TRBJ1-4; 11 bases agree with TRBD1. The V gene's germline CDR1 is MDHEN and CDR2 SYDVKM. The junction had 7 bases not matched to a gene; V was cut back by 3 bases and J by 10 bases. This CDR3 has 15 residues. DNA for the CDR3: TGTGCCAGCAGTTTCCCCGGGACAGGGGGAAGAAAACTGTTTTTT. Its translation is CASSFPGTGGRKLFF.

This clonotype was counted a few times. The J gene is TRBJ1-5, the V gene TRBV4-1, with no clear D. The CDR3 extends over 12 amino acids. V gave up 3 bases and J gave up 4 bases, with 4 bases separating them. The germline V gene has CDR1 MGHRA and CDR2 YSYEKL. The CDR3 is CASSHRNQPQHF. The CDR3 nucleotides read TGCGCCAGCAGCCACCGGAATCAGCCCCAGCATTTT.

This clonotype was found a few times. The V call is TRBV20-1, the J call TRBJ2-3; D is perhaps TRBD1 (7 bases). The germline V gene has CDR1 DFQATT and CDR2 SNEGSKA (reference sequence). CDR3 length equals 10 residues. This CDR3 is CPGGTDTQYF. CDR3 in DNA: TGCCCAGGGGGGACAGATACGCAGTATTTT.

Sample share makes this clonotype medium-sized (0.01 to 0.1%). The chain links TRBV2 to TRBJ1-1; D possibly corresponds to TRBD1 (6 bases). V lost 8 bases to trimming and J lost 1 base, with 11 bases between them. The CDR3 loop spans 13 amino acids. The germline gives CDR1 SNHLY, CDR2 FYNNEI. In DNA form, the CDR3 reads TGTGCCAGCGGAAGGACAGAGAACACTGAAGCTTTCTTT. This codes for CASGRTENTEAFF. The variable domain in full, completed from reference TRBV2 and TRBJ1-1, reads EPEVTQTPSHQVTQMGQEVILRCVPISNHLYFYWYRQILGQKVEFLVSFYNNEISEKSEIFDDQFSVERPDGSNFTLKIRSTKLEDSAMYFCASGRTENTEAFFGQGTRLTVV.

This clonotype was picked up a small number of times. J is TRBJ2-2 and V is TRBV15, with D maybe TRBD1 (6 bases). Looked up from germline, CDR1 is LNHNV and CDR2 is YYDKDF (reference sequence). Trimming took 4 bases from V and 4 from J, leaving 13 bases between them. This CDR3 contains 15 residues. CDR3 in DNA: TGTGCCACCAGCATCCTGACAGGCGTCACCGGGGAGCTGTTTTTT. It specifies CATSILTGVTGELFF.

The chain carries TRBV4-3 and TRBJ2-3; TRBD1 aligns across 9 bases. The CDR3 is 15 residues long. CDR1 is LGHNA and CDR2 is YSLEER in the germline V gene. The J segment lost 4 bases and the V segment lost 1 base, leaving 3 bases of the junction unmatched. The chain's CDR3 is CASSQVRQGADTQYF. CDR3 nucleotides: TGCGCCAGCAGCCAAGTAAGACAGGGGGCAGATACGCAGTATTTT.

The sample holds a few counts of this clonotype. The chain is built from TRBV27 and TRBJ1-2; 8 bases align to TRBD1. This CDR3 has 16 amino acids. Germline V gene data show CDR1 as MNHEY and CDR2 as SMNVEV (reference sequence). V shed 3 bases, J shed 1 base, and the junction held 7 bases outside the gene matches. For the CDR3, the DNA is TGTGCCAGCAGTTTTCGGACAGGGTCTTTTAACTATGGCTACACCTTC. Its translation: CASSFRTGSFNYGYTF.

CDR3 DNA: TGCGCCAGCAGCCAAGGTTATGCGTGGACAGAAAAGCTCCTCCACTTT. Translation: CASSQGYAWTEKLLHF. The V gene is TRBV4-3, the J gene TRBJ1-6, with TRBD1 as a possible D gene (6 bases). CDR1 LGHNA and CDR2 YSLEER come from the germline V gene. The CDR3 extends over 16 amino acids. The V and J ends lost 1 base and 15 bases respectively, with 22 bases between them.

Ten or more counts support this clonotype. The J gene is TRBJ1-1, the V gene TRBV12-3 or TRBV12-4; D not resolved. Trimming shortened V by 2 bases and J by 5 bases, and 12 bases separated the two germline ends. The CDR3 runs 14 residues. DNA of the CDR3: TGTGCCAGCAGTTTACGGGGAGGTGGAACTGAAGCTTTCTTT. Translation: CASSLRGGGTEAFF.

This chain links TRBV20-1 with TRBJ2-2; D uncertain. Germline V gene sequence: CDR1 DFQATT, CDR2 SNEGSKA (reference sequence). This CDR3 contains 13 residues. Trimming cost V 5 bases and J 0 bases, with 7 bases left between them. CDR3 sequence reads: CSAPAPNTGELFF. CDR3 DNA: TGCAGTGCTCCCGCGCCGAACACCGGGGAGCTGTTTTTT.

This chain joins TRBV4-2 and TRBJ1-4; possibly TRBD1 for D (5 bases). V gave up 1 base and J gave up 8 bases, with 14 bases separating them. Germline loops: CDR1 LGHNA, CDR2 YNFKEQ. This CDR3 spans 15 amino acids. This CDR3 is CASSQVGQGTEKLFF. CDR3 bases: TGTGCCAGCAGCCAAGTCGGGCAGGGAACGGAAAAACTGTTTTTT.

The V gene is TRBV29-1, the J gene TRBJ1-1; TRBD1 matches 7 bases. CDR3 length: 12 amino acids. Unmatched junction bases numbered 10, after V lost 7 bases and J lost 8 bases. Germline CDR1 and CDR2: SQVTM and ANQGSEA. CDR3 DNA sequence: TGCAGCGCCCGCCGACAGGGAGGGGAAGCTTTCTTT. Amino acids: CSARRQGGEAFF.

This clonotype turned up a few times. The gene calls are TRBV6-5 and TRBJ1-2; possibly TRBD1 for D (6 bases). Germline-derived CDR1 and CDR2 are MNHEY and SVGAGI. There are 13 residues in the CDR3. V shed 6 bases and J shed 3 bases, with 11 bases lying between them. The chain's CDR3 is CASSTTGHYGYTF. CDR3 in DNA: TGTGCCAGCAGCACTACAGGGCACTATGGCTACACCTTC.

This clonotype appeared once. This chain joins TRBV9 and TRBJ2-7; 7 bases line up with TRBD2. This CDR3 is built from 15 residues. Germline lookup yields CDR1 SGDLS and CDR2 YYNGEE. The trim removed 3 bases at V and 2 bases at J, leaving 8 bases unmatched. The CDR3 sequence is CASSGGRGDPYEQYF. CDR3 nucleotide sequence: TGTGCCAGCAGCGGAGGTCGGGGGGATCCCTACGAGCAGTACTTC.

This chain links TRBV9 with TRBJ1-6; TRBD1 agrees at 7 bases. V was pared by 2 bases and J by 7 bases, with 3 bases of the junction left unmatched. From germline, CDR1 is SGDLS and CDR2 YYNGEE. CDR3 length equals 14 residues. The CDR3: CASSVTGDNSPLHF. CDR3 DNA: TGTGCCAGCAGCGTTACAGGGGACAATTCACCCCTCCACTTT.

This clonotype was counted between two and nine times. The chain employs TRBV7-2 and TRBJ1-2, with a possible D match to TRBD1 (5 bases). Trimming pared 0 bases from V and 2 bases from J, leaving 16 bases between. The CDR3 length is 17 residues. Germline V gene sequence: CDR1 SGHTA, CDR2 FQGNSA. In DNA form, the CDR3 reads TGTGCCAGCAGCTTAGCGGCCCCCGGGGCAGCGAACTATGGCTACACCTTC. Translating gives CASSLAAPGAANYGYTF. Looking up the rest from reference TRBV7-2 and TRBJ1-2 gives the full variable domain: GAGVSQSPSNKVTEKGKDVELRCDPISGHTALYWYRQSLGQGLEFLIYFQGNSAPDKSGLPSDRFSAERTGGSVSTLTIQRTQQEDSAVYLCASSLAAPGAANYGYTFGSGTRLTVV.

The gene calls are TRBV4-1 and TRBJ1-5; TRBD1 is a possible D gene (5 bases). V dropped 1 base and J dropped 7 bases, with 17 bases sitting between them. Germline V gene sequence: CDR1 MGHRA, CDR2 YSYEKL. This CDR3 region has 16 residues. The CDR3 DNA is TGCGCCAGCAGCCAAGTAAGGGGCCCCCCAGGGCAGCCCCAGCATTTT. This translates into CASSQVRGPPGQPQHF.

The CDR3 nucleotides are TGTGCCAGCAGTGAAGCCTATGGGACGGGCTATGGCTACACCTTC. It is translated as CASSEAYGTGYGYTF. The chain links TRBV6-1 to TRBJ1-2; a possible D gene is TRBD1 (5 bases). Trimming removed 0 bases at V and 4 bases at J, with 12 bases between. The CDR3 sequence is 15 residues long. Germline V lookup: CDR1 MNHNS, CDR2 SASEGT.

This clonotype was counted between two and nine times. The chain employs TRBV11-2 and TRBJ1-1, with D hard to call. Germline V gene data show CDR1 as SGHAT and CDR2 as FQNNGV. The CDR3 sequence is 15 residues long. Trimming left V 1 base short and J 0 bases short, with 9 bases between. The CDR3 spells CASSLVPTLNTEAFF. As DNA, the CDR3 is TGTGCCAGCAGCTTAGTTCCCACATTGAACACTGAAGCTTTCTTT. Full variable domain (missing parts from reference TRBV11-2 and TRBJ1-1): EAGVAQSPRYKIIEKRQSVAFWCNPISGHATLYWYQQILGQGPKLLIQFQNNGVVDDSQLPKDRFSAERLKGVDSTLKIQPAKLEDSAVYLCASSLVPTLNTEAFFGQGTRLTVV.

V is TRBV29-1 and J is TRBJ2-5; 9 positions agree with TRBD1. V shed 7 bases, J shed 2 bases, and the junction held 8 bases outside the gene matches. This CDR3 region has 14 residues. The germline V gene has CDR1 SQVTM and CDR2 ANQGSEA. The CDR3 DNA sequence: TGCAGCGCCGCCGGGACAGGGTTTCAAGAGACCCAGTACTTC. It codes for CSAAGTGFQETQYF.

The rearrangement uses TRBV11-2 and TRBJ2-1, with 8 bases fitting TRBD2. Losses at the gene ends were 4 bases for V and 4 bases for J; bases not matched to a gene: 15. Germline CDR1 reads SGHAT; CDR2 reads FQNNGV. The CDR3 has 18 residues. CDR3 in DNA: TGTGCCAGCAGCTCCCCCATGCTTGGAGCGGGGGAGTACAATGAGCAGTTCTTC. Its translation is CASSSPMLGAGEYNEQFF.

The genes are TRBV11-2 and TRBJ2-1, with TRBD2 matching 8 bases. The ends lost 2 bases at V and 4 bases at J; junction bases unmatched: 4. The CDR3 has 15 residues. CDR1 and CDR2 from the germline V gene are SGHAT and FQNNGV. The CDR3, as DNA: TGTGCCAGCAGCTTATGGGGCGGGAGGTACAATGAGCAGTTCTTC. Amino acid sequence: CASSLWGGRYNEQFF.